These 16 T cell receptor beta chains were sequenced from one sample in a study of response to subunit inactivated influenza vaccine. TCRdb reanalysed the RT-PCR reads using MiXCR and keeps one entry per CDR3 protein. The sample comprises roughly 460,000 distinct CDR3 sequences, roughly 9.7% of which are singletons, and around 12% rests with the top ten. The source material was PBMCs from blood, sampled about 6 weeks after vaccination. The receptors stem from a man aged 45-65 years who received an inactivated influenza vaccine.

This clonotype has more than one count but fewer than ten. V usage is TRBV11-1 and J usage is TRBJ2-3; 9 bases are a match to TRBD2. This CDR3 is 20 amino acids long. V was pared by 3 bases and J by 4 bases, with 20 bases of the junction left unmatched. Per the germline V gene, CDR1 is SGHAT and CDR2 is FQDESV (reference sequence). Written as DNA, the CDR3 is TGTGCCAGCAGCTTTCAGTCGTTCGGCCGGGCTAGCGGGGCATCAGATACGCAGTATTTT. Encoded protein: CASSFQSFGRASGASDTQYF.

The chain couples TRBV20-1 to TRBJ2-1, with D possibly TRBD2 on 5 matching bases. CDR1 DFQATT and CDR2 SNEGSKA come from the germline V gene (reference sequence). There are 14 residues in the CDR3. The ends were cut back, 5 bases at V and 0 bases at J, with 11 bases in the middle. CDR3 in amino acids: CSARTRGSYNEQFF. CDR3 bases: TGCAGTGCTCGAACTAGAGGCTCCTACAATGAGCAGTTCTTC.

This clonotype turned up a few times. V usage is TRBV24-1 and J usage is TRBJ2-1, with 7 bases identical to TRBD2. With V trimmed by 5 bases and J by 1 base, 4 bases remained unmatched. The CDR3 length is 15 residues. Germline V gives CDR1 KGHDR, CDR2 SFDVKD. For the CDR3, the DNA is TGTGCCACCAGTGTGGGGGGAGGGTCCTACAATGAGCAGTTCTTC. Protein product: CATSVGGGSYNEQFF.

As regards this clonotype: At one end the junction does not follow the germline gene, possibly because of a read error. This chain connects TRBV30 to TRBJ1-4, with D perhaps matching TRBD1 (6 bases). Per germline, CDR1 GTSNPN and CDR2 SVGIG (reference sequence). The CDR3 covers 13 residues. CDR3 residues: CAWSDRGSSPEIF. In DNA, the CDR3 is TGTGCCTGGTCGGACAGAGGGTCATCCCCTGAAATTTTT.

This clonotype has just a few counts. The V and J genes are TRBV12-3 or TRBV12-4 and TRBJ1-1; 7 nucleotides align to TRBD1. V lost 6 bases and J lost 6; bases outside the gene matches: 13. This CDR3 comprises 15 residues. CDR3 coding DNA: TGTGCCAGCAGGGATAGGACAGGTCTGGGATCTGAAGCTTTCTTT. Translated, it gives CASRDRTGLGSEAFF.

The rearrangement uses TRBV7-3 and TRBJ2-3; tentatively, D is TRBD2 (7 bases). The CDR3 is made up of 17 amino acids. V lost 2 bases and J lost 6, with 21 bases in between. Looked up from germline, CDR1 is SGHTA and CDR2 is FQGTGA. CDR3 protein: CASSLWGEGVQADTQYF. DNA for the CDR3: TGTGCCAGCAGCTTATGGGGGGAGGGGGTTCAGGCGGATACGCAGTATTTT.

The chain recombines TRBV20-1 with TRBJ2-5; either TRBD1 or TRBD2 may fit D (6 bases each). V was trimmed by 0 bases and J by 4 bases, leaving 12 bases between them. The CDR3 loop spans 14 amino acids. CDR1 DFQATT and CDR2 SNEGSKA come from the germline V gene (reference sequence). CDR3 nucleotide sequence: TGCAGTGCTAGAGATCAGAAGGGGGGAGAGACCCAGTACTTC. It yields the protein CSARDQKGGETQYF.

This clonotype was detected only a few times. The CDR3 DNA reads TGTGCCAGCAGCTTAGGAGCGGGGGCCCGGACCCAGTACTTC. Translated, it gives CASSLGAGARTQYF. V is TRBV7-2 and J is TRBJ2-5, with 8 bases identical to TRBD2. Germline trimming cut 1 base from V and 7 bases from J; bases unmatched to any gene: 5. From germline, CDR1 is SGHTA and CDR2 FQGNSA. The CDR3 totals 14 residues.

This clonotype was observed a handful of times. V is TRBV6-2 or TRBV6-3 and J is TRBJ1-1, with TRBD1 matching over 10 bases. Germline V gene sequence: CDR1 MNHEY, CDR2 SVGEGT. The CDR3 loop spans 14 amino acids. The V and J ends lost 4 bases and 4 bases, in that order; junction bases with no gene match: 3. Written as DNA, the CDR3 is TGTGCCAGCAGTTCCCGGACAGGGGGCACTGAAGCTTTCTTT. Its protein product is CASSSRTGGTEAFF.

This clonotype has ten or more counts. The genes are TRBV15 and TRBJ2-4; no firm D call. The germline CDR1 and CDR2 sequences are LNHNV and YYDKDF (reference sequence). Trimming took off 0 bases at V and 3 bases at J, with 9 bases between the two ends. This CDR3 has 15 residues. The CDR3 loop reads CATSRDTEVKNIQYF. In DNA, the CDR3 is TGTGCCACCAGCAGAGATACAGAAGTCAAAAACATTCAGTACTTC. The complete variable domain, with remaining parts taken from reference TRBV15 and TRBJ2-4, reads DAMVIQNPRYQVTQFGKPVTLSCSQTLNHNVMYWYQQKSSQAPKLLFHYYDKDFNNEADTPDNFQSRRPNTSFCFLDIRSPGLGDTAMYLCATSRDTEVKNIQYFGAGTRLSVL.

The chain joins TRBV24-1 to TRBJ2-5, with unresolved D. The CDR3 has 13 amino acids. V shed 3 bases and J shed 0 bases, with 4 bases lying between them. Germline V gene lookup returns CDR1 KGHDR and CDR2 SFDVKD. The CDR3 region has the DNA TGTGCCACCAGTGATCTGGACCAAGAGACCCAGTACTTC. The encoded protein is CATSDLDQETQYF.

The sample holds a few counts of this clonotype. The chain uses TRBV12-2 and TRBJ2-1; the table calls TRBD2, which could not be checked here. TRBV12-2 is annotated as a pseudogene. The CDR3 has 16 amino acids. In nucleotides, the CDR3 is TGTGCAAGTCGCGTAATAGCGGGAGGGCCACACAATGAGCAGTTCTTC. Its translation: CASRVIAGGPHNEQFF.

This clonotype was seen ten or more times. An end of the junction differs from the germline gene, which may be a read error. CDR3 in amino acids: CASSPSINGQFF. The DNA for the CDR3 is TGCGCCAGCAGCCCCTCAATAAATGGGCAGTTCTTC. The chain carries TRBV5-1 and TRBJ2-1, with D uncertain. Per germline, CDR1 SGHRS and CDR2 YFSETQ. The CDR3 has 12 amino acids.

This clonotype was picked up many times. The CDR3 protein is CASSQGRVYEQYF. Here the CDR3 DNA reads TGTGCCAGCAGCCAAGGCAGGGTTTACGAGCAGTACTTC. The rearrangement links TRBV14 to TRBJ2-7; the D gene is possibly TRBD1 (5 bases). Germline V gives CDR1 SGHDN, CDR2 FVKESK. V lost 1 base and J lost 4, with 8 bases in between. This CDR3 comprises 13 residues.

This clonotype was recorded a few times. The chain uses TRBV12-3 or TRBV12-4 and TRBJ1-5; weak D call: TRBD1 (6 bases). The V gene lost 0 bases and the J gene lost 6 bases, with 6 bases spanning the gap. This CDR3 is 13 amino acids long. The CDR3 DNA sequence: TGTGCCAGCAGTTTAGCCAGGGGTCAGCCCCAGCATTTT. As protein: CASSLARGQPQHF.

This clonotype has only a few counts. The J gene is TRBJ2-1, the V gene TRBV12-3 or TRBV12-4, with D tentatively TRBD1 or TRBD2 (5 bases each). CDR3 length: 14 amino acids. V was shortened by 0 bases and J by 6 bases, with 9 bases between the two germline ends. Here the CDR3 reads CASSLALGANEQFF. As DNA, the CDR3 is TGTGCCAGCAGTTTAGCGCTCGGGGCCAATGAGCAGTTCTTC.